This paragraph covers one T cell receptor (beta chain) sequence. The source of the sample is a study of blood T cell repertoires in COVID-19. Study background: The United States, Italy and Spain were the sources of the acute and convalescent COVID-19 samples.

Produced via immunoSEQ multiplex PCR; TCRdb's table is partial and in-frame only. The table lists about 73,000 clones, 82% of them singletons. Germline V CDR1 and CDR2: MNHEY, SVGAGI. The CDR3 runs 13 residues. Trimming took 4 bases from V and 3 from J; bases not matched to a gene: 2. Sequenced: peripheral blood. The origin of this receptor is a woman aged 55-70 years with acute or convalescent COVID-19. The chain recombines TRBV6-5 with TRBJ1-1; 7 bases are a match to TRBD1. This CDR3 is CASSWDRYTEAFF. CDR3 nucleotides: TGTGCCAGCAGTTGGGACAGATACACTGAAGCTTTCTTT.